The rows below give T cell receptor beta chains drawn from one sample of a study of PD-1 blockade in classical Hodgkin lymphoma. Repertoires were generated with immunoSEQ multiplex PCR, while TCRdb's copy carries only in-frame clones and drops some. The sample records over 15,000 clones, roughly 80% being singletons. The material was peripheral blood mononuclear cells (PBMCs), obtained before the second cycle of nivolumab. These TCRs come from a human donor with classical Hodgkin lymphoma. CDR3s include the opening cysteine and the closing phenylalanine or tryptophan. A D gene is named only where the DNA matches it firmly. The size entry is marked missing in some rows and otherwise reads once, few, many or a size class.

V	J	size	D	DNA	CDR3
TRBV6-1	TRBJ2-7	once	NA	TGTGCCAGCAGTGAAGCCGGGCCCCCCTACGAGCAGTACTTC	CASSEAGPPYEQYF
TRBV2	TRBJ1-2	NA	NA	TGTGCCAGCAGACTTGGGACGGCTTATGGCTACACCTTC	CASRLGTAYGYTF
TRBV5-1	TRBJ2-7	NA	NA	TGCGCCAGCCGTCCGGGTCCTACCTACGAGCAGTACTTC	CASRPGPTYEQYF
TRBV11-2	TRBJ2-7	NA	NA	TGTGCCAGCAGCTTAGGACCGGGCCCCATAAGGCTCGAGCAGTACTTC	CASSLGPGPIRLEQYF
TRBV5-8	TRBJ2-4	NA	NA	TGTGCCAGCATCCCCCCGCCCAGGATACTAAGAAACATTCAGTACTTC	CASIPPPRILRNIQYF
TRBV5-8	TRBJ1-3	NA	NA	TGTGCCAGCAGCTTGATTGTAATCAGCTCTGGAAACACCATATATTTT	CASSLIVISSGNTIYF
TRBV5-6	TRBJ1-1	NA	TRBD1	TGTGCCAGCAGCTACGGACAGGGGAACACTGAAGCTTTCTTT	CASSYGQGNTEAFF
TRBV25-1	TRBJ2-7	NA	NA	TGTGCCAGCAGTGACCCGGGACTGGGAGCCTACGAGCAGTACTTC	CASSDPGLGAYEQYF
TRBV15	TRBJ1-4	NA	NA	TGTGCCACGGGGGGATGGACTAATGAAAAACTGTTTTTT	CATGGWTNEKLFF
TRBV28	TRBJ2-7	NA	TRBD1	TGTGCCAGCAGTCTCCCAGGGACAGGGAGCTACGAGCAGTACTTC	CASSLPGTGSYEQYF
TRBV27	TRBJ2-7	NA	TRBD2	TGTGCCAGCTCCCTTGGGCTAGCGGCCTACGAGCAGTACTTC	CASSLGLAAYEQYF
TRBV6-5	TRBJ2-1	NA	TRBD2	TGTGCCAGCAGTTCCGTAGCGGGGGGCTCCTACAATGAGCAGTTCTTC	CASSSVAGGSYNEQFF
TRBV19	TRBJ1-5	NA	NA	TGTGCCAGTAGTATCGGGGGGGCGATAGGGGGTCAGCCCCAGCATTTT	CASSIGGAIGGQPQHF
TRBV5-1	TRBJ2-6	few	NA	TGCGCCAGCTCTCTCTCTGGGGCCAACGTCCTGACTTTC	CASSLSGANVLTF
TRBV4-3	TRBJ2-1	NA	TRBD2	TGCGCCAGCAGCCAAGTTTACGGGCGGGGGGGGCATGAGCAGTTCTTC	CASSQVYGRGGHEQFF
TRBV6-6	TRBJ1-6	NA	NA	TGTGCCAGCAGTACAGGGAGTTCACCCCTCCACTTT	CASSTGSSPLHF
TRBV5-4	TRBJ2-3	NA	NA	TGTGCCAGCAGCTTGCCTCCTAACACAGATACGCAGTATTTT	CASSLPPNTDTQYF
TRBV5-4	TRBJ2-5	NA	TRBD1	TGTGCCAGCAGCGGCAGACAGGGAATCGAGACCCAGTACTTC	CASSGRQGIETQYF
TRBV19	TRBJ2-7	NA	TRBD1	TGTGCCAGTAGTATCCAATACGGGACAGCGCCCTACGAGCAGTACTTC	CASSIQYGTAPYEQYF
TRBV11-3	TRBJ1-6	NA	NA	TGTGCCAGCAGCCTAGAGACCCGAGGGGCACCCCTCCACTTT	CASSLETRGAPLHF
TRBV7-3	TRBJ2-2	NA	TRBD1	TGTGCCAGCAGCCCCAGGGGGCCCGGGGAGCTGTTTTTT	CASSPRGPGELFF
TRBV5-1	TRBJ2-2	NA	NA	TGCGCCAGCAGCTTGCCGATCACAGGAACCGGGGAGCTGTTTTTT	CASSLPITGTGELFF
TRBV2	TRBJ2-2	NA	NA	TGTGCCAGCAATAAGGGGGACACCGGGGAGCTGTTTTTT	CASNKGDTGELFF
TRBV4-2	TRBJ2-5	NA	NA	TGTGCCAGCAGCCAAGACAGGGGGGGCCAAGAGACCCAGTACTTC	CASSQDRGGQETQYF